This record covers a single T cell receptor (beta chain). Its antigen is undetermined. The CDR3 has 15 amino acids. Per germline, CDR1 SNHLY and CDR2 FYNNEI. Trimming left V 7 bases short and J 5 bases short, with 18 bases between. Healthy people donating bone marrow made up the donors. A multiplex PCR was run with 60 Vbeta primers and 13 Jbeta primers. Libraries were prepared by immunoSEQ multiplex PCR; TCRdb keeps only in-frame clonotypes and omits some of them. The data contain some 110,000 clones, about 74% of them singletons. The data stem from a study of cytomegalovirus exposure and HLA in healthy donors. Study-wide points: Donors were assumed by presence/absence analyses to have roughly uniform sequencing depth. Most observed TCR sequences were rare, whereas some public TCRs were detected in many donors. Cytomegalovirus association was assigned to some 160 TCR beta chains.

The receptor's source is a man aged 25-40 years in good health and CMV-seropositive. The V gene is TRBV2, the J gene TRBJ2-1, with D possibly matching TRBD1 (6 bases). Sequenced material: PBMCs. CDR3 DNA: TGTGCCAGCACTTATGTAAGGACAGACAACAATGAGCAGTTCTTC. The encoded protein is CASTYVRTDNNEQFF.